Listed here are 19 T cell receptor beta chains from one sample, sequenced in a study of response to subunit inactivated influenza vaccine. TCRdb called the RT-PCR reads again in MiXCR, with one record for every CDR3 protein. The table records 600,000 to 850,000 distinct CDR3 sequences, 12% to 15% of them present only once. Sample: PBMCs from blood, taken roughly 2 weeks before vaccination. All receptors come from a man aged 50-60 years who received an inactivated influenza vaccine.

This clonotype has only a few counts. CDR3 region: CASSSLAGEPSTDTQYF. The DNA for the CDR3 is TGTGCCAGCAGTTCTCTAGCGGGTGAACCTAGCACAGATACGCAGTATTTT. This chain uses TRBV27 with TRBJ2-3; 8 bases agree with TRBD2. J lost 0 bases, V lost 4 bases, and 9 bases had no gene match. The CDR3 is 17 residues long. CDR1 and CDR2 from the germline V gene are MNHEY and SMNVEV (reference sequence).

The chain is built from TRBV10-3 and TRBJ2-5; D might be TRBD1 (7 bases). The CDR3 sequence is 17 residues long. Trimming stripped 3 bases from V and 4 bases from J, with 21 bases between. CDR1 ENHRY and CDR2 SYGVKD come from the germline V gene. In DNA form, the CDR3 reads TGTGCCATCAGTGACTCAGGGGGGAGGCCAAAAGGAGAGACCCAGTACTTC. Translated, it gives CAISDSGGRPKGETQYF.

The rearrangement links TRBV4-3 to TRBJ2-4; the match to TRBD2 covers 8 bases. Germline values: CDR1 LGHNA, CDR2 YSLEER. This CDR3 is 16 amino acids long. With 0 bases clipped from V and 8 bases from J, the junction kept 9 bases outside the gene matches. The DNA of the CDR3 is TGCGCCAGCAGCCAAGATTCCCGGACTAGCAGGGACATTCAGTACTTC. Translating gives CASSQDSRTSRDIQYF.

This clonotype was detected ten times or more. The gene calls are TRBV28 and TRBJ2-2; D ambiguous. Trimming stripped 5 bases from V and 1 base from J, with 8 bases between. Germline V gene lookup returns CDR1 MDHEN and CDR2 SYDVKM. This CDR3 comprises 14 residues. CDR3 amino acids: CASSPWQNTGELFF. Written as DNA, the CDR3 is TGTGCCAGCAGTCCTTGGCAGAACACCGGGGAGCTGTTTTTT.

This chain links TRBV7-2 with TRBJ2-2; D is perhaps TRBD1 or TRBD2 (6 bases each). V lost 6 bases and J lost 0, with 11 bases in between. The germline CDR1 and CDR2 sequences are SGHTA and FQGNSA. The CDR3 totals 15 residues. The CDR3 bases are TGTGCCAGCAGGGTAGGGGGGCCGAACACCGGGGAGCTGTTTTTT. Its translation: CASRVGGPNTGELFF.

The J gene is TRBJ2-1, the V gene TRBV4-3; 10 bases line up with TRBD2. CDR3 length: 16 residues. The ends lost 3 bases at V and 0 bases at J; junction bases unmatched: 2. Per the germline V gene, CDR1 is LGHNA and CDR2 is YSLEER. CDR3 DNA sequence: TGCGCCAGCAGCCAGACTAGCGGGTTCTCCTACAATGAGCAGTTCTTC. It specifies CASSQTSGFSYNEQFF.

This clonotype was observed a handful of times. The gene calls are TRBV27 and TRBJ1-1; 7 bases map to TRBD1. In germline, CDR1 is MNHEY, CDR2 SMNVEV (reference sequence). V trimming: 4 bases; J trimming: 0 bases; junction bases outside the gene matches: 8. The CDR3 runs 16 residues. The CDR3 nucleotides read TGTGCCAGCAGTTACCTACGACAGGGTATGAACACTGAAGCTTTCTTT. It is translated as CASSYLRQGMNTEAFF.

CDR3 coding DNA: TGTGCCAGCAGTACGCAGGGGGCCAGCTCCTACAATGAGCAGTTCTTC. This translates into CASSTQGASSYNEQFF. The J gene is TRBJ2-1, the V gene TRBV6-2 or TRBV6-3; 8 bases are a match to TRBD1. CDR3 length: 16 residues. The V gene end was trimmed by 5 bases and the J gene end by 0 bases; junction bases not matched to a gene: 6. Germline V lookup: CDR1 MNHEY, CDR2 SVGEGT.

V gene TRBV3-1 combines with J gene TRBJ2-7, with D maybe TRBD2 (6 bases). Germline values: CDR1 LGHDT, CDR2 YNNKEL (reference sequence). This CDR3 spans 12 amino acids. V lost 8 bases and J lost 7, with 15 bases in between. The CDR3 sequence: CASGSDGTEQYF. The CDR3 DNA sequence: TGTGCCAGCGGATCGGATGGGACTGAGCAGTACTTC.

The CDR3, as DNA: TGTGCCACCAGCTCTGTGGGCCGGAACACTGAAGCTTTCTTT. Translation gives CATSSVGRNTEAFF. The rearrangement links TRBV24-1 to TRBJ1-1; D ambiguous. Trimming took off 7 bases at V and 1 base at J, with 12 bases between the two ends. Germline V gene lookup returns CDR1 KGHDR and CDR2 SFDVKD. The CDR3 is made up of 14 amino acids.

This clonotype was seen only a few times. The CDR3 is CSARDGDRGTDTQYF. The DNA for the CDR3 is TGCAGTGCTAGAGATGGGGATAGGGGCACAGATACGCAGTATTTT. The chain links TRBV20-1 to TRBJ2-3; no definite D call. V lost 0 bases and J lost 1, with 11 bases in between. There are 15 residues in the CDR3. Germline assignment: CDR1 DFQATT and CDR2 SNEGSKA (reference sequence).

CDR3 nucleotide sequence: TGTGCCAGCAGCTCTGGGACTAGTGACTACGAGCAGTACTTC. Amino acid sequence: CASSSGTSDYEQYF. The chain has TRBV6-1 and TRBJ2-7, with 8 bases lining up with TRBD2. Germline assignment: CDR1 MNHNS and CDR2 SASEGT. The trim removed 6 bases at V and 3 bases at J, leaving 7 bases unmatched. The CDR3 covers 14 residues.

This clonotype was observed a few times. CDR3 protein: CASSDIRNRPYEQYF. CDR3 nucleotide sequence: TGTGCCAGCAGTGATATACGTAACAGACCCTACGAGCAGTACTTC. V usage is TRBV6-1 and J usage is TRBJ2-7; D is ambiguous. V lost 3 bases and J lost 2, with 14 bases in between. The CDR3 consists of 15 residues. Germline assignment: CDR1 MNHNS and CDR2 SASEGT.

Ten or more counts support this clonotype. J is TRBJ2-5 and V is TRBV20-1; 8 bases are a match to TRBD1. CDR1 and CDR2 from the germline V gene are DFQATT and SNEGSKA (reference sequence). Losses at the gene ends were 5 bases for V and 4 bases for J; bases not matched to a gene: 9. This CDR3 contains 14 residues. In nucleotides, the CDR3 is TGCAGTGCTCAAAGGACAGGGCGTGCAGAGACCCAGTACTTC. Translated, it gives CSAQRTGRAETQYF.

This clonotype was seen only a few times. The CDR3, as DNA: TGTGCCAGCAGGGGACAGGGCTGGACTGAAGCTTTCTTT. It yields the protein CASRGQGWTEAFF. This sequence joins TRBV2 and TRBJ1-1; TRBD1 matches at 9 bases. Unmatched junction bases numbered 4, after V lost 6 bases and J lost 5 bases. CDR1 and CDR2 from the germline V gene are SNHLY and FYNNEI. This CDR3 is 13 amino acids long.

This chain connects TRBV20-1 to TRBJ2-7; D possibly corresponds to TRBD1 (5 bases). Germline loops: CDR1 DFQATT, CDR2 SNEGSKA (reference sequence). The length of the CDR3 is 11 residues. CDR3 in amino acids: CGAVRNYEQYF. The CDR3, as DNA: TGCGGGGCGGTGCGGAACTACGAGCAGTACTTC.

J is TRBJ1-4 and V is TRBV11-1; 7 bases map to TRBD1. Per germline, CDR1 SGHAT and CDR2 FQDESV (reference sequence). This CDR3 spans 18 amino acids. Trimming at V came to 3 bases and at J to 0 bases, leaving 10 bases not matched to a gene. The CDR3 loop reads CASSFFDREETTNEKLFF. The CDR3 DNA reads TGTGCCAGCAGCTTTTTTGACAGGGAGGAGACAACTAATGAAAAACTGTTTTTT.

This clonotype appeared once. V is TRBV3-1 and J is TRBJ2-3, with D possibly matching TRBD2 (6 bases). The CDR3 loop spans 16 amino acids. Germline V gene lookup returns CDR1 LGHDT and CDR2 YNNKEL (reference sequence). V dropped 11 bases and J dropped 3 bases, with 24 bases sitting between them. CDR3 nucleotide sequence: TGTGCCTGCTCCCAAGAAGGAGGGAGTGGAACAGATACGCAGTATTTT. It is translated as CACSQEGGSGTDTQYF.

This clonotype was recorded a few times. This chain links TRBV6-1 with TRBJ2-1; TRBD1 matches at 10 bases. The germline CDR1 and CDR2 sequences are MNHNS and SASEGT. Trimming cost V 4 bases and J 4 bases; bases outside gene matches: 4. This CDR3 spans 15 amino acids. Here the CDR3 DNA reads TGTGCCAGCAGTGTCGAGGACAGGGGGTACAATGAGCAGTTCTTC. It is translated as CASSVEDRGYNEQFF.